The 19 T cell receptor beta chains listed next were all sequenced from one sample in a study of CD8 T cells in Susac syndrome. RNA totalling roughly 0.5 to 1 ug underwent reverse transcription with random hexamers. TCRdb reprocessed the immunoSEQ multiplex PCR reads with MiXCR, giving one entry per CDR3 protein. The sample lists 130,000 or so distinct CDR3 sequences, roughly 94% occurring once. The sample was CD8+ T cells from PBMCs. These receptors originate from a human donor with Susac syndrome.

Notes on this clonotype: An end of the junction does not agree with germline; a read error may underlie this. The V gene is TRBV4-1, the J gene TRBJ2-7, with unresolved D. CDR1 MGHRA and CDR2 YSYEKL come from the germline V gene. The length of the CDR3 is 14 residues. The CDR3 here is CASSHPRSSNEQYF. For the CDR3, the DNA is TGCGCCAGCAGCCATCCCCGGTCCTCCAACGAGCAGTACTTC.

The chain couples TRBV7-9 to TRBJ1-4; D is possibly TRBD1 (5 bases). The CDR3 runs 14 residues. Trimming took 5 bases from V and 10 from J, leaving 17 bases between them. The germline CDR1 and CDR2 sequences are SEHNR and FQNEAQ (reference sequence). CDR3 DNA: TGTGCCAGCAGCCCCGACAGCGCTCCAACAAAACTGTTTTTT. Residues: CASSPDSAPTKLFF.

The chain has TRBV27 and TRBJ2-1; a weak D match, TRBD1 (6 bases). The CDR3 is 17 amino acids. Trimming took off 2 bases at V and 10 bases at J, with 24 bases between the two ends. CDR1 is MNHEY, CDR2 SMNVEV, per germline (reference sequence). The CDR3 spells CASSLGVRGGSAMEQFF. CDR3 in DNA: TGTGCCAGCAGTTTAGGGGTCAGGGGCGGATCGGCTATGGAGCAGTTCTTC.

The chain carries TRBV5-1 and TRBJ2-3; D gene unclear. The germline V gene encodes CDR1 SGHRS and CDR2 YFSETQ. The CDR3 loop spans 14 amino acids. Deletions cut 3 bases from V and 3 bases from J, with 11 bases between. In DNA form, the CDR3 reads TGCGCCAGCAGCTCGGTCCATGGTACAGATACGCAGTATTTT. It specifies CASSSVHGTDTQYF.

The chain has TRBV19 and TRBJ2-4, with D tentatively TRBD1 (6 bases). The CDR3 covers 15 residues. V was cut by 3 bases and J by 3 bases, with 12 bases left in between. Germline CDR1 LNHDA, CDR2 SQIVND (reference sequence). The DNA of the CDR3 is TGTGCCAGTAGTATCCCAGGGGACGGCAAAAACATTCAGTACTTC. Amino acid sequence: CASSIPGDGKNIQYF.

The CDR3 nucleotides are TGTGCCAGCAGCTCACAGGGCTCCTATGGCTACACCTTC. It encodes CASSSQGSYGYTF. The J gene is TRBJ1-2, the V gene TRBV13, with a possible D match to TRBD1 (6 bases). Trimming took 4 bases from V and 4 from J, leaving 10 bases between them. Germline CDR1 PRHDT, CDR2 FYEKMQ (reference sequence). CDR3 size: 13 residues.

The chain combines TRBV18 with TRBJ2-1; D may be TRBD1 or TRBD2 (5 bases each). In germline, CDR1 is KGHSH, CDR2 LQKENI. CDR3 size: 15 residues. Trimming removed 2 bases at V and 4 bases at J, with 12 bases between. Here the CDR3 DNA reads TGTGCCAGCTCACCAGGGGACCCCCTTTACAATGAGCAGTTCTTC. This gives the protein CASSPGDPLYNEQFF. Combining the CDR3 with reference TRBV18 and TRBJ2-1 gives the whole variable domain NAGVMQNPRHLVRRRGQEARLRCSPMKGHSHVYWYRQLPEEGLKFMVYLQKENIIDESGMPKERFSAEFPKEGPSILRIQQVVRGDSAAYFCASSPGDPLYNEQFFGPGTRLTVL.

The chain uses TRBV29-1 and TRBJ2-2; D is undetermined. CDR1 and CDR2 (germline): SQVTM, ANQGSEA. The CDR3 has 12 residues. Trimming removed 4 bases from V and 5 bases from J, with 8 bases in between. The CDR3 DNA reads TGCAGCGTTGTCCAGACAACCGGGGAGCTGTTTTTT. Translation gives CSVVQTTGELFF.

The rearrangement joins TRBV2 to TRBJ2-5, with TRBD1 as a possible D gene (5 bases). The CDR3 covers 11 residues. Trimming removed 7 bases at V and 5 bases at J, with 8 bases between. CDR1 is SNHLY and CDR2 is FYNNEI in the germline V gene. CDR3 sequence (DNA): TGTGCCAGCAAGTCAGGGGAGACCCAGTACTTC. Encoded protein: CASKSGETQYF.

The chain carries TRBV6-5 and TRBJ2-7; D is unclear. Trimming pared 0 bases from V and 7 bases from J, leaving 7 bases between. Germline CDR1 MNHEY, CDR2 SVGAGI. The CDR3 is 12 amino acids. The CDR3 protein is CASSYSSGEQYF. Here the CDR3 DNA reads TGTGCCAGCAGTTACTCAAGTGGGGAGCAGTACTTC.

This clonotype was found once. This rearrangement joins TRBV4-1 to TRBJ1-1, with D perhaps matching TRBD1 (6 bases). The CDR3 totals 14 residues. Germline V gene sequence: CDR1 MGHRA, CDR2 YSYEKL. The V and J ends lost 4 bases and 4 bases respectively, with 13 bases between them. In DNA, the CDR3 is TGCGCCAGCAGCCCAGGGGACTTGGCCACTGAAGCTTTCTTT. Encoded protein: CASSPGDLATEAFF.

This chain joins TRBV29-1 and TRBJ2-7; the D gene is possibly TRBD1 (7 bases). Germline CDR1 SQVTM, CDR2 ANQGSEA. There are 15 residues in the CDR3. V was cut by 3 bases and J by 4 bases, with 19 bases left in between. CDR3 nucleotide sequence: TGCAGCGTTGAGGACGCTGTTCAGGGGGGTTACGAGCAGTACTTC. Translated: CSVEDAVQGGYEQYF.

This rearrangement joins TRBV20-1 to TRBJ2-7, with 7 bases that match TRBD1. V was clipped by 5 bases and J by 0 bases; unmatched bases: 4. Looked up from germline, CDR1 is DFQATT and CDR2 is SNEGSKA (reference sequence). This CDR3 comprises 13 residues. The CDR3 DNA sequence: TGCAGTGCTGGGGACAGAAGCTCCTACGAGCAGTACTTC. Its protein product is CSAGDRSSYEQYF.

This chain joins TRBV27 and TRBJ2-5, with TRBD1 matching 11 bases. This CDR3 spans 16 amino acids. CDR1 and CDR2 from the germline V gene are MNHEY and SMNVEV (reference sequence). V lost 4 bases and J lost 5; bases outside the gene matches: 9. As DNA, the CDR3 is TGTGCCAGCAGTTCTCCAGGACAGGGGGCGGGGGAGACCCAGTACTTC. This encodes CASSSPGQGAGETQYF.

The genes are TRBV11-2 and TRBJ1-2; D is ambiguous. The CDR3 contains 16 residues. CDR1 is SGHAT, CDR2 FQNNGV, per germline. The ends were cut back, 3 bases at V and 0 bases at J, with 14 bases in the middle. CDR3 nucleotides: TGTGCCAGCAGCTTCACCCCCGGGCCCTCTAACTATGGCTACACCTTC. It is translated as CASSFTPGPSNYGYTF.

The chain links TRBV18 to TRBJ2-7; 10 bases map to TRBD1. From germline, CDR1 is KGHSH and CDR2 LQKENI. The CDR3 totals 16 residues. V shed 3 bases and J 4 bases; nucleotides not matched to a gene: 9. CDR3 region: CASSPSPGQGSYEQYF. CDR3 DNA sequence: TGTGCCAGCTCACCTTCGCCGGGACAGGGGTCTTACGAGCAGTACTTC.

This chain uses TRBV15 with TRBJ1-1; D call uncertain. The germline V gene encodes CDR1 LNHNV and CDR2 YYDKDF (reference sequence). The V end lost 8 bases, the J end lost 0 bases, and 4 bases lay between the germline ends. This CDR3 has 11 amino acids. This CDR3 reads CATSLNTEAFF. CDR3 DNA: TGTGCCACCTCATTGAACACTGAAGCTTTCTTT. Full variable domain (rest looked up from reference TRBV15 and TRBJ1-1): DAMVIQNPRYQVTQFGKPVTLSCSQTLNHNVMYWYQQKSSQAPKLLFHYYDKDFNNEADTPDNFQSRRPNTSFCFLDIRSPGLGDTAMYLCATSLNTEAFFGQGTRLTVV.

CDR3 sequence: CSVEGTGGISGNTIYF. The CDR3 DNA is TGCAGCGTTGAGGGGACGGGTGGGATCTCTGGAAACACCATATATTTT. The gene calls are TRBV29-1 and TRBJ1-3; D perhaps matches TRBD1 (5 bases). CDR1 and CDR2 (germline): SQVTM, ANQGSEA. V shed 3 bases and J shed 0 bases, with 15 bases lying between them. There are 16 residues in the CDR3.

The rearrangement uses TRBV3-1 and TRBJ1-6; D not resolved. Trimming stripped 0 bases from V and 10 bases from J, with 7 bases between. Germline V CDR1 and CDR2: LGHDT, YNNKEL (reference sequence). CDR3 length: 13 residues. DNA for the CDR3: TGTGCCAGCAGCCAAGATATGGAATCACCCCTCCACTTT. Protein product: CASSQDMESPLHF. The whole variable domain, filled in from reference TRBV3-1 and TRBJ1-6, reads DTAVSQTPKYLVTQMGNDKSIKCEQNLGHDTMYWYKQDSKKFLKIMFSYNNKELIINETVPNRFSPKSPDKAHLNLHINSLELGDSAVYFCASSQDMESPLHFGNGTRLTVT.